Listed here are 14 T cell receptor beta chains from one sample, sequenced in a study of blood T cell repertoires in COVID-19. The data were produced by immunoSEQ multiplex PCR, yet TCRdb's version contains in-frame clones alone and is incomplete. Here the sample spans 470,000 or so clones, around nine tenths being singletons. The specimen was PBMCs or T cells enriched from blood (not recorded which). The source is a woman under 30 with acute COVID-19.

Details on this clone: At the DNA level, this CDR3 is encoded by other sequences in the same sample as well. The CDR3 loop is CASSPGENQPQHF. The CDR3, as DNA: TGTGCCAGCTCACCGGGAGAGAATCAGCCCCAGCATTTT. This chain connects TRBV18 to TRBJ1-5; D remains unclear. The CDR3 length is 13 residues. Germline V gene data show CDR1 as KGHSH and CDR2 as LQKENI. V was shortened by 3 bases and J by 4 bases, with 7 bases between the two germline ends.

This sequence joins TRBV7-2 and TRBJ2-7; D gene uncertain. V gave up 5 bases and J gave up 2 bases, with 10 bases separating them. Germline V lookup: CDR1 SGHTA, CDR2 FQGNSA. The CDR3 length is 13 residues. The CDR3 sequence: CASSPQVPYEQYF. The DNA of the CDR3 is TGTGCCAGCAGCCCACAAGTCCCCTACGAGCAGTACTTC.

The chain is built from TRBV4-1 and TRBJ2-5; possible D gene TRBD2, 6 bases. V lost 4 bases and J 5 bases, leaving 17 bases between the germline ends. CDR1 and CDR2 (germline): MGHRA, YSYEKL. The CDR3 has 15 residues. This CDR3 reads CASSRIGGEVETQYF. CDR3 nucleotides: TGCGCCAGCAGCCGAATAGGAGGGGAGGTGGAGACCCAGTACTTC.

The CDR3 region is CASSSGQGSYGYTF. In nucleotides, the CDR3 is TGTGCCAGCAGCTCCGGACAGGGTAGCTATGGCTACACCTTC. The chain employs TRBV7-2 and TRBJ1-2, with TRBD1 matching 8 bases. V trimming: 4 bases; J trimming: 4 bases; junction bases outside the gene matches: 5. The CDR3 totals 14 residues. CDR1 is SGHTA, CDR2 FQGNSA, per germline.

This chain connects TRBV5-6 to TRBJ1-3; D is perhaps TRBD1 (5 bases). The CDR3 extends over 13 amino acids. The V gene's germline CDR1 is SGHDT and CDR2 YYEEEE. With 1 base removed from V and 8 bases from J, the gap between germline ends came to 10 bases. The CDR3 DNA reads TGTGCCAGCAGCTTGAGACAGCTGGACACCATATATTTT. As protein: CASSLRQLDTIYF.

The V call is TRBV30, the J call TRBJ1-5, with D possibly being TRBD1 (5 bases). The germline V gene has CDR1 GTSNPN and CDR2 SVGIG (reference sequence). This CDR3 has 15 amino acids. V gave up 1 base and J gave up 1 base, with 11 bases separating them. The CDR3 here is CAWSAGERSNQPQHF. The CDR3 nucleotides are TGTGCCTGGAGTGCGGGGGAGAGGAGCAATCAGCCCCAGCATTTT.

This clone was recorded once. This CDR3 reads CASSSLTGADTQYF. The CDR3 nucleotides are TGTGCCAGCAGCTCATTAACGGGTGCGGATACGCAGTATTTT. The gene calls are TRBV7-2 and TRBJ2-3; D is unclear. V lost 4 bases, J lost 6 bases, and 14 bases lay in between. Germline V gives CDR1 SGHTA, CDR2 FQGNSA. The CDR3 spans 14 residues.

The chain has TRBV19 and TRBJ1-2, with D possibly being TRBD1 (5 bases). Germline loops: CDR1 LNHDA, CDR2 SQIVND (reference sequence). The CDR3 runs to 12 residues. V lost 5 bases to trimming and J lost 8 bases, with 12 bases between them. The CDR3: CASSWWGDGYTF. CDR3 coding DNA: TGTGCCAGTAGTTGGTGGGGCGACGGCTACACCTTC.

The chain has TRBV28 and TRBJ1-2; no clear D. Germline CDR1 is MDHEN and CDR2 is SYDVKM. The germline V and J ends were trimmed by 5 bases and 8 bases, with 15 bases remaining between them. The CDR3 is 13 residues long. The CDR3 reads CASSQLRIWGYTF. As DNA, the CDR3 is TGTGCCAGCAGTCAACTACGAATTTGGGGCTACACCTTC.

The CDR3 DNA follows: TGTGCCAGTAGTAGCCTTCGGAGCGGTAACTCCTACGAGCAGTACTTC. This sequence encodes CASSSLRSGNSYEQYF. V and J are TRBV19 and TRBJ2-7; perhaps TRBD2 as D (5 bases). V lost 4 bases and J lost 0, with 16 bases in between. This CDR3 spans 16 amino acids. Germline CDR1 is LNHDA and CDR2 is SQIVND (reference sequence).

V is TRBV19 and J is TRBJ1-5; 8 nucleotides line up with TRBD1. Germline trimming cut 8 bases from V and 6 bases from J; bases unmatched to any gene: 3. The CDR3 runs 12 residues. Germline lookup yields CDR1 LNHDA and CDR2 SQIVND (reference sequence). The CDR3 DNA reads as TGTGCCAGTTACGACAGGGGTCAGCCCCAGCATTTT. Protein sequence: CASYDRGQPQHF.

The genes are TRBV28 and TRBJ1-5, with D possibly TRBD1 on 6 matching bases. V lost 8 bases and J 7 bases, leaving 15 bases between the germline ends. This CDR3 spans 13 amino acids. The germline CDR1 and CDR2 sequences are MDHEN and SYDVKM. The CDR3: CASGVRGQQPQHF. In nucleotides, the CDR3 is TGTGCCAGCGGAGTCAGGGGCCAACAGCCCCAGCATTTT.

Only one count was recorded for this clone. The CDR3 region has the DNA TGTGCCAGCAGTTCTAACCGAAACAGAGAAGAGACCCAGTACTTC. It is translated as CASSSNRNREETQYF. The V and J genes are TRBV28 and TRBJ2-5; D is unclear. Germline V gene sequence: CDR1 MDHEN, CDR2 SYDVKM. The germline V and J ends were trimmed by 4 bases and 3 bases, with 15 bases remaining between them. The CDR3 runs to 15 residues.

This rearrangement joins TRBV4-3 to TRBJ2-7; 7 bases agree with TRBD1. CDR3 length: 16 amino acids. Germline-derived CDR1 and CDR2 are LGHNA and YSLEER. The trim removed 0 bases at V and 5 bases at J, leaving 10 bases unmatched. The CDR3 DNA reads TGCGCCAGCAGCCAAGACCACCGACAGGGTCTAAACGAGCAGTACTTC. Translated, it gives CASSQDHRQGLNEQYF.